Sequencing of this TCR beta chain was carried out in a study of Ad26.COV2.S vaccination and SARS-CoV-2 variants. Overall study: Doses of Ad26.COV2.S were injected into muscle once or twice, 56 days apart.

This sample's treatment: about 20 received Ad26.COV2.S at low or high dose, single or two shots; 5 received placebo; per-sample allocation not given. Day 63 after the first injection of vaccine or placebo was the sampling time. For this clone: Antigen unknown.

Sequencing was performed with immunoSEQ multiplex PCR; in TCRdb, only in-frame clones are kept and a portion is missing. There are some 300,000 clones in the sample; approximately 86% occur only once, and roughly 1.9% lies in the top ten. Study conclusions and caveats: Substantial response breadth was reportedly seen for spike-specific CD8+ and CD4+ T cells after vaccination.

V lost 8 bases and J 4 bases, leaving 18 bases between the germline ends. The CDR3 consists of 15 residues. Germline CDR1 SNHLY, CDR2 FYNNEI. V gene TRBV2 combines with J gene TRBJ1-3; perhaps TRBD1 as D (5 bases). The sequenced sample was peripheral blood, obtained in a trial of Ad26.COV2.S vaccine versus placebo. The receptor comes from a person between 18 and 59 years old who received the Ad26.COV2.S COVID-19 vaccine or a placebo. The CDR3 sequence: CASRNWGPNGNTIYF. The CDR3 DNA sequence: TGTGCCAGCCGGAATTGGGGACCGAACGGAAACACCATATATTTT.